Listed below are T cell receptor beta chains from one sample, sequenced in a study of cytomegalovirus exposure and HLA in healthy donors. Method: immunoSEQ multiplex PCR; TCRdb's copy keeps in-frame clones and lacks some. The repertoire holds around 160,000 clones, with about 73% as singletons. Sequencing was done on a sample of PBMCs. The source of these receptors is a man aged 40-50 years in good health and CMV-seropositive. Each CDR3 is given with its conserved first and last residue. Fields, in order: V gene, J gene, D gene, clone size, CDR3 DNA, CDR3 protein. The D gene is left open where the match is weak. Not every row has a clone size; where given, it reads once, few, many or a size class.

V: TRBV6-5
J: TRBJ2-5
D: TRBD1
size: NA
DNA: TGTGCCAGTTCATTAAACAGGGGCGAGACCCAGTACTTC
CDR3: CASSLNRGETQYF

V: TRBV5-1
J: TRBJ2-7
D: TRBD1
size: NA
DNA: TGCGCCAGCAGCTTGCCACAGGGGGGCGAGCAGTACTTC
CDR3: CASSLPQGGEQYF

V: TRBV30
J: TRBJ1-6
D: NA
size: once
DNA: TGTGCCTGGAGTCATCCAGGGAATTCACCCCTCCACTTT
CDR3: CAWSHPGNSPLHF

V: TRBV6-5
J: TRBJ1-2
D: NA
size: NA
DNA: TGTGCCAGCAGAGACAGTTACTATGGCTACACCTTC
CDR3: CASRDSYYGYTF

V: TRBV2
J: TRBJ1-5
D: TRBD1
size: NA
DNA: TGTGCCAGCAGTGTAGGTCGCCCCGGACAGGGCCTCTTCGGGCATTTT
CDR3: CASSVGRPGQGLFGHF

V: TRBV6-5
J: TRBJ2-5
D: NA
size: NA
DNA: TGTGCCAGCAGTTTAGCTGAGCGGGAGACCCAGTACTTC
CDR3: CASSLAERETQYF

V: TRBV18
J: TRBJ2-2
D: TRBD2
size: NA
DNA: TGTGCCAGCTCTCCACCGACTAGCTCCGCCGGGGAGCTGTTTTTT
CDR3: CASSPPTSSAGELFF

V: TRBV7-2
J: TRBJ2-7
D: NA
size: NA
DNA: TGTGCCAGCAGCTTAGTGCTGTCCGGCGGGACCCCCTACGAGCAGTACTTC
CDR3: CASSLVLSGGTPYEQYF

V: TRBV28
J: TRBJ2-2
D: NA
size: NA
DNA: TGTGCCAGCAGTTTGGAGCCCCACGATTTCCTGAACACCGGGGAGCTGTTTTTT
CDR3: CASSLEPHDFLNTGELFF

V: TRBV2
J: TRBJ2-4
D: NA
size: NA
DNA: TGTGCCAGCAGTGTTGGAGACCTAGCCAAAAACATTCAGTACTTC
CDR3: CASSVGDLAKNIQYF

V: TRBV19
J: TRBJ1-2
D: NA
size: few
DNA: TGTGCCAGTAGTATGGACAGAGGGATATATGGCTACACCTTC
CDR3: CASSMDRGIYGYTF

V: TRBV9
J: TRBJ1-5
D: TRBD1
size: few
DNA: TGTGCCAGCAGCGAGAGGACAGGGAGGAATCAGCCCCAGCATTTT
CDR3: CASSERTGRNQPQHF

V: TRBV6-6
J: TRBJ1-1
D: NA
size: NA
DNA: TGTGCCAGCAGTTACTCACCAGGAGGCACTGAAGCTTTCTTT
CDR3: CASSYSPGGTEAFF

V: TRBV5-8
J: TRBJ1-4
D: NA
size: NA
DNA: TGTGCCAGCAGTCGTCTATTGGGCTTGGGCAATGAAAAACTGTTTTTT
CDR3: CASSRLLGLGNEKLFF

V: TRBV5-5
J: TRBJ2-2
D: NA
size: few
DNA: TGTGCCAGCAGCCCGCGACTCTTGAACACCGGGGAGCTGTTTTTT
CDR3: CASSPRLLNTGELFF

V: TRBV5-4
J: TRBJ1-1
D: NA
size: once
DNA: TGTGCCAGCAGCTCTCTCAGCGGGGGGCGTGGGAAGGTTGATGTCTTT
CDR3: CASSSLSGGRGKVDVF

V: TRBV9
J: TRBJ2-2
D: TRBD2
size: once
DNA: TGTGCCAGCAGCCACCGTCTCGGGACTAGCGTTACCGGGGAGCTGTTTTTT
CDR3: CASSHRLGTSVTGELFF

V: TRBV28
J: TRBJ1-1
D: TRBD1
size: NA
DNA: TGTGCCAGCAGCCCTACGTTATGGGGACAGGGAGGCCTATTT
CDR3: CASSPTLWGQGGLF

V: TRBV5-1
J: TRBJ2-7
D: TRBD1
size: few
DNA: TGCGCCAGCAGCTCGACAGGGGGTCACCCCTCCTACGAGCAGTACTTC
CDR3: CASSSTGGHPSYEQYF

V: TRBV12-5
J: TRBJ1-1
D: NA
size: NA
DNA: TGTGCTAGTGGCGAGTCGGGAGGCACTGAAGCTTTCTTT
CDR3: CASGESGGTEAFF

V: TRBV2
J: TRBJ2-1
D: TRBD2
size: NA
DNA: TGTGCCAGCAGTCCCAGGGCGGGAGGGCGGAATGAGCAGTTCTTC
CDR3: CASSPRAGGRNEQFF

V: TRBV30
J: TRBJ2-3
D: TRBD1
size: NA
DNA: TGTGCCTGGGGACAGGTCGGCACAGATACGCAGTATTTT
CDR3: CAWGQVGTDTQYF

V: TRBV6-4
J: TRBJ2-3
D: TRBD2
size: NA
DNA: TGTGCCAGCAGTGACTCTAGCGGGAGGGCAGATACGCAGTATTTT
CDR3: CASSDSSGRADTQYF

V: TRBV6-6
J: TRBJ2-2
D: TRBD2
size: NA
DNA: TGTGCCAGCAGTCGAGCGGGAGGGAACACCGGGGAGCTGTTTTTT
CDR3: CASSRAGGNTGELFF

V: TRBV7-2
J: TRBJ2-1
D: TRBD2
size: NA
DNA: TGTGCCAGCAGCCCCGGGACTAGACAGTTCTTC
CDR3: CASSPGTRQFF

V: TRBV5-1
J: TRBJ2-3
D: NA
size: NA
DNA: TGCGCCAGCAGCTTGACCACTACAGATACGCAGTATTTT
CDR3: CASSLTTTDTQYF

V: TRBV27
J: TRBJ1-6
D: NA
size: NA
DNA: TGTGCCAGCAGCTGGGGGGGACGTTCACCCCTCCACTTT
CDR3: CASSWGGRSPLHF

V: TRBV7-2
J: TRBJ2-6
D: NA
size: NA
DNA: TGTGCCAGCAGCTCCGGACAGTCTGGGGCCAACGTCCTGACTTTC
CDR3: CASSSGQSGANVLTF

V: TRBV19
J: TRBJ1-2
D: NA
size: few
DNA: TGTGCCAGTAGTATAGCAGAAAGCTATGGCTACACCTTC
CDR3: CASSIAESYGYTF

V: TRBV6-5
J: TRBJ1-6
D: TRBD1
size: few
DNA: TGTGCCAGCAGGTCGGGACAGCAGCATTCACCCCTCCACTTT
CDR3: CASRSGQQHSPLHF

V: TRBV5-5
J: TRBJ2-1
D: NA
size: NA
DNA: TGTGCCAGCAGCTTCGCGGGGACCGAGTACAATGAGCAGTTCTTC
CDR3: CASSFAGTEYNEQFF

V: TRBV30
J: TRBJ2-7
D: NA
size: few
DNA: TGTGCCTGGAGTGTACTCATTTCCTACGAGCAGTACTTC
CDR3: CAWSVLISYEQYF

V: TRBV18
J: TRBJ1-5
D: TRBD1
size: few
DNA: TGTGCCAGCTCACCACAGGGACAGGGTGATCAGCCCCAGCATTTT
CDR3: CASSPQGQGDQPQHF

V: TRBV19
J: TRBJ2-2
D: TRBD2
size: NA
DNA: TGTGCCAGTAGTGTGGGACTAGCGGGAGGAGCCTTATCGGGCGGGGAGCTGTTTTTT
CDR3: CASSVGLAGGALSGGELFF

V: TRBV5-1
J: TRBJ1-1
D: NA
size: NA
DNA: TGCGCCAGCAGCTTAGGAGGTCCTGGCGGGACTGAAGCTTTCTTT
CDR3: CASSLGGPGGTEAFF

V: TRBV6-5
J: TRBJ1-1
D: NA
size: NA
DNA: TGTGCCAGCAGTTATAGAAGGGGTTACACTGAAGCTTTCTTT
CDR3: CASSYRRGYTEAFF

V: TRBV5-8
J: TRBJ2-3
D: NA
size: NA
DNA: TGTGCCAGCAGCGTCGAGGGGCGGGGAACAGATACGCAGTATTTT
CDR3: CASSVEGRGTDTQYF

V: TRBV11-2
J: TRBJ2-1
D: TRBD2
size: NA
DNA: TGTGCCAGCAGCTTAGGTACTAGCGCTAACAATGAGCAGTTCTTC
CDR3: CASSLGTSANNEQFF

V: TRBV11-3
J: TRBJ2-6
D: NA
size: NA
DNA: TGTGCCAGCAGCTTAGGGGGCAGTCTTTCTGGGGCCAACGTCCTGACTTTC
CDR3: CASSLGGSLSGANVLTF

V: TRBV28
J: TRBJ2-5
D: TRBD2
size: NA
DNA: TGTGCCGCCACCCCACCGGCTAGCGGGAATGTAGAGACCCAGTACTTC
CDR3: CAATPPASGNVETQYF

V: TRBV5-1
J: TRBJ1-4
D: NA
size: NA
DNA: TGCGCCAGTGCGGGGACTAGGGATGAAAAACTGTTTTTT
CDR3: CASAGTRDEKLFF

V: TRBV15
J: TRBJ2-3
D: TRBD2
size: NA
DNA: TGTGCCACCAGCCGAACTAGCGGGGTAAAATTCACAGATACGCAGTATTTT
CDR3: CATSRTSGVKFTDTQYF

V: TRBV7-2
J: TRBJ2-7
D: TRBD1
size: NA
DNA: TGTGCCAGCAGCTTGACAGGGGCCGCCTACGAGCAGTACTTC
CDR3: CASSLTGAAYEQYF

V: TRBV10-3
J: TRBJ2-1
D: NA
size: NA
DNA: TGTGCCATCAGTCCACTAGCATCGTCCCGCAATGAGCAGTTCTTC
CDR3: CAISPLASSRNEQFF

V: TRBV11-2
J: TRBJ2-5
D: NA
size: NA
DNA: TGTGCCAGCAGCTTAGGCGGAGCGCGAGGAGAGACCCAGTACTTC
CDR3: CASSLGGARGETQYF

V: TRBV6-5
J: TRBJ2-7
D: TRBD1
size: NA
DNA: TGTGCCAGCAGGCCAGGACAGGGCAACTACGAGCAGTACTTC
CDR3: CASRPGQGNYEQYF

V: TRBV10-2
J: TRBJ2-3
D: NA
size: NA
DNA: TGCGCCAGCAGGGCCGTAGCGGGCACAGATACGCAGTATTTT
CDR3: CASRAVAGTDTQYF

V: TRBV19
J: TRBJ1-1
D: NA
size: NA
DNA: TGTGCCAGCACTAAGATTGAAAACACTGAAGCTTTCTTT
CDR3: CASTKIENTEAFF

V: TRBV5-1
J: TRBJ2-2
D: TRBD2
size: NA
DNA: TGCGCCAGCAGACGGGGGAGGGTTGCGGAGCTGTTTTTT
CDR3: CASRRGRVAELFF

V: TRBV27
J: TRBJ2-7
D: NA
size: once
DNA: TGTGCCAGCAGTCACCCGACAGACTACGAGCAGTACTTC
CDR3: CASSHPTDYEQYF

V: TRBV2
J: TRBJ2-1
D: TRBD2
size: NA
DNA: TGTGCCAGCAGTCTGGCGGGAGGGCCGAGCTCCTACAATGAGCAGTTCTTC
CDR3: CASSLAGGPSSYNEQFF

V: TRBV6-1
J: TRBJ1-2
D: NA
size: NA
DNA: TGTGCCAGCAGCGAAGGGCTCTATGGCTACACCTTC
CDR3: CASSEGLYGYTF

V: TRBV7-3
J: TRBJ2-3
D: NA
size: NA
DNA: TGTGCCAGCAGCTCACCAGAGGGGACTCCCACAGATACGCAGTATTTT
CDR3: CASSSPEGTPTDTQYF

V: TRBV7-9
J: TRBJ2-1
D: NA
size: NA
DNA: TGTGCCAGCAGCTTAGTACGCAGTGGGGAGAGCTCCTACAATGAGCAGTTCTTC
CDR3: CASSLVRSGESSYNEQFF

V: TRBV6-1
J: TRBJ2-7
D: NA
size: NA
DNA: TGTGCCAGCAGTGAAATGGGGGGCGAGCAGTACTTC
CDR3: CASSEMGGEQYF

V: TRBV6-5
J: TRBJ1-4
D: TRBD1
size: NA
DNA: TGTGCCAGCAGTGAAACAGGGGGCGATGAAAAACTGTTTTTT
CDR3: CASSETGGDEKLFF

V: TRBV19
J: TRBJ1-1
D: NA
size: once
DNA: TGTGCCAGTCTCCGGAGGGGACGCCTGGTGAACACTGAAGCTTTCTTT
CDR3: CASLRRGRLVNTEAFF